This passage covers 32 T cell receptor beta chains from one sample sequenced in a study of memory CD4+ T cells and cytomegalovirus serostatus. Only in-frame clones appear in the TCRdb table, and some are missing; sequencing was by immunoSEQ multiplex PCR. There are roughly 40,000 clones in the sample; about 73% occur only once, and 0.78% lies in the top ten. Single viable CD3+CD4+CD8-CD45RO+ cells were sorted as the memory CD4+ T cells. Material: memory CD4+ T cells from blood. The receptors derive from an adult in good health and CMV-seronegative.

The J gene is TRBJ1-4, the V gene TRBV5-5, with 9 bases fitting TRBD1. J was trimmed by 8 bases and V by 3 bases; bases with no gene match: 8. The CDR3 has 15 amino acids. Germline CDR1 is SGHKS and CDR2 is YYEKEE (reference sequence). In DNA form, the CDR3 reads TGTGCCAGCAGCTCCCAGGGACAGGGATCCGAAAAACTGTTTTTT. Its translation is CASSSQGQGSEKLFF.

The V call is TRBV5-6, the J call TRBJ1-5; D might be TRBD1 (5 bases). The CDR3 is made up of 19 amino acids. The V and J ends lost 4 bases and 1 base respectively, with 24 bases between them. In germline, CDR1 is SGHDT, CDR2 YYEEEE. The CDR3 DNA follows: TGTGCCAGCAGCCTATTTTCGACAGCGCGCGGCTCGAGCAATCAGCCCCAGCATTTT. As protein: CASSLFSTARGSSNQPQHF.

CDR3 nucleotides: TGTGCCAGCAGCTCTACGCGGGGGCAAGGCAATGAGCAGTTCTTC. Translating it yields CASSSTRGQGNEQFF. The genes are TRBV7-9 and TRBJ2-1, with D possibly TRBD2 on 7 matching bases. Looked up from germline, CDR1 is SEHNR and CDR2 is FQNEAQ (reference sequence). This CDR3 spans 15 amino acids. Trimming took 4 bases from V and 6 from J, leaving 16 bases between them.

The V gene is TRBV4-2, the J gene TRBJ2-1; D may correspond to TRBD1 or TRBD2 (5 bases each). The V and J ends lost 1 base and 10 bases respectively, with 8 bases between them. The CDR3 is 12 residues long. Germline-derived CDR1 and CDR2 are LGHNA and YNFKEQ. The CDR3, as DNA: TGTGCCAGCAGCCAAGTGGGGGAAGAGCAGTTCTTC. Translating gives CASSQVGEEQFF.

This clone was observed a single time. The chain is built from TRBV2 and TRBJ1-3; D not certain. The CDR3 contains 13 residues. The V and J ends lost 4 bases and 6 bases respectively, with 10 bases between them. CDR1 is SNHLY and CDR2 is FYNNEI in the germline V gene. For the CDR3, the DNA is TGTGCCAGCAGTGCGGAGATCGAAAACACCATATATTTT. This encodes CASSAEIENTIYF.

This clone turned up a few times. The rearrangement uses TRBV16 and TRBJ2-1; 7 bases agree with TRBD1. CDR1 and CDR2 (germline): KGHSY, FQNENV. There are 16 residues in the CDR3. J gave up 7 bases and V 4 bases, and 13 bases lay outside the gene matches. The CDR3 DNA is TGTGCCAGCAGCCTACCCGGACAGGCCCTAGGGAATGAGCAGTTCTTC. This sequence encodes CASSLPGQALGNEQFF. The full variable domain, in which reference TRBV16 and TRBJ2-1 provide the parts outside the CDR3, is GEEVAQTPKHLVRGEGQKAKLYCAPIKGHSYVFWYQQVLKNEFKFLISFQNENVFDETGMPKERFSAKCLPNSPCSLEIQATKLEDSAVYFCASSLPGQALGNEQFFGPGTRLTVL.

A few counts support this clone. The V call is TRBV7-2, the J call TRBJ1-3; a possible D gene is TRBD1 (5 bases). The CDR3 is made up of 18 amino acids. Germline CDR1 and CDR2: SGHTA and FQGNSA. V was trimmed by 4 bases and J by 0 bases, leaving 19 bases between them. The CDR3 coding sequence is TGTGCCAGCAGCTCGCTCCGGACCCAGGGATTCTCTGGAAACACCATATATTTT. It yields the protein CASSSLRTQGFSGNTIYF.

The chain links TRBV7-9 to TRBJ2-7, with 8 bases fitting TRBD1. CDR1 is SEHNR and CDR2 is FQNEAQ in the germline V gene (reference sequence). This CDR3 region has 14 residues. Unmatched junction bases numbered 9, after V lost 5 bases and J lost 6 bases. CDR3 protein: CASSPDRGRGEQYF. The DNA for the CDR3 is TGTGCCAGCAGCCCCGACAGGGGACGGGGCGAGCAGTACTTC.

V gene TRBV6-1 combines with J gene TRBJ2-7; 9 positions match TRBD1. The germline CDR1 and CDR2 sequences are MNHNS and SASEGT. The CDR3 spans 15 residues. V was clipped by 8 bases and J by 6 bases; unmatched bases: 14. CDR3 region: CASLDTGQGSVEQYF. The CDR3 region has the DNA TGTGCCAGCCTTGATACGGGACAGGGATCGGTCGAGCAGTACTTC.

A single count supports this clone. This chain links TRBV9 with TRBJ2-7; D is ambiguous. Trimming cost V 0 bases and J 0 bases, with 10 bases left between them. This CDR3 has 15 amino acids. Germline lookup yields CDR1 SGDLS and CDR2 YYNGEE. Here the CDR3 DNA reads TGTGCCAGCAGCGTAGGAAGGACCAACTCCTACGAGCAGTACTTC. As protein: CASSVGRTNSYEQYF.

CDR3 DNA: TGTGCCAGTAGGGCGGACAGGGTGGATCAGCCCCAGCATTTT. Translation gives CASRADRVDQPQHF. The chain has TRBV19 and TRBJ1-5; 8 bases are a match to TRBD1. This CDR3 is built from 14 residues. Germline assignment: CDR1 LNHDA and CDR2 SQIVND (reference sequence). V shed 6 bases and J 5 bases; nucleotides not matched to a gene: 6.

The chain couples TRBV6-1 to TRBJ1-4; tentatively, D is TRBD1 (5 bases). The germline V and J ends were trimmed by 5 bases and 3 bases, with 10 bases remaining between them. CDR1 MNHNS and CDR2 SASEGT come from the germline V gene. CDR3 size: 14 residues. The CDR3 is CASSQGWANEKLFF. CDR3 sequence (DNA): TGTGCCAGCAGTCAGGGATGGGCTAATGAAAAACTGTTTTTT.

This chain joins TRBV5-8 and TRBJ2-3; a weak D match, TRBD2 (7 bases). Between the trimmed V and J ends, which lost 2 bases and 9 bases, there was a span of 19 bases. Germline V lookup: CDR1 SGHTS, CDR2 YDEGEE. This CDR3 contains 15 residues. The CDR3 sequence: CASSLEGGGPGTQYF. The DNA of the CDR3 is TGTGCCAGCAGCTTAGAAGGGGGGGGGCCAGGGACGCAGTATTTT.

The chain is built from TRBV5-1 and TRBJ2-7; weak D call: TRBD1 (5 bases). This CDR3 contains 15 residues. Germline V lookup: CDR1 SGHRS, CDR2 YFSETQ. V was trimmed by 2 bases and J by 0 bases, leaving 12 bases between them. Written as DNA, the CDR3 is TGCGCCAGCAGCTTCCGACAGTTTAACTCCTACGAGCAGTACTTC. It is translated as CASSFRQFNSYEQYF.

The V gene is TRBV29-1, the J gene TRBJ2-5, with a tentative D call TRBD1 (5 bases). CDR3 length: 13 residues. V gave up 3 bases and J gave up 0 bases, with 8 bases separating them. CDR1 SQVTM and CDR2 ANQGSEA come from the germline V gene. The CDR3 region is CSVDPGYQETQYF. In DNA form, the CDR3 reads TGCAGCGTTGACCCAGGGTACCAAGAGACCCAGTACTTC.

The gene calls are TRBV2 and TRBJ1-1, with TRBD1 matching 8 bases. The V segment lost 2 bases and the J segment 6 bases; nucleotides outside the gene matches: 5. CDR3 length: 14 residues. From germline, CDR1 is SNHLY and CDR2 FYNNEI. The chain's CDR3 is CASSETGGIAEAFF. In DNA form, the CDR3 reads TGTGCCAGCAGTGAAACAGGGGGTATCGCTGAAGCTTTCTTT.

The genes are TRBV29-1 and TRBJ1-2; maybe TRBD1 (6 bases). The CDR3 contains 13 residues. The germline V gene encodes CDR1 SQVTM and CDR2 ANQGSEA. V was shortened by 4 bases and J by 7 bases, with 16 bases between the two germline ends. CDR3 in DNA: TGCAGCGTTGTCCCCACAGGGACGGGTGGCTACACCTTC. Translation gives CSVVPTGTGGYTF.

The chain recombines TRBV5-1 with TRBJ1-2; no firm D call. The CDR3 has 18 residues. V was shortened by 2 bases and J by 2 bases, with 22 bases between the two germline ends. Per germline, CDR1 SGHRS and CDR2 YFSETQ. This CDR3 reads CASSFRPGPSPSNYGYTF. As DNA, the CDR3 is TGCGCCAGCAGCTTTAGGCCCGGACCTTCCCCCAGCAACTATGGCTACACCTTC.

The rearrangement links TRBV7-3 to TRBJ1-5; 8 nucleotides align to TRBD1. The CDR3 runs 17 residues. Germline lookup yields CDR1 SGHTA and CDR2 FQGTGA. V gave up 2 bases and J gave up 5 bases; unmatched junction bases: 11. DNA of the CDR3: TGTGCCAGCAGCTTACCAGGACAGGGAGAGCTCGATCAGCCCCAGCATTTT. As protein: CASSLPGQGELDQPQHF.

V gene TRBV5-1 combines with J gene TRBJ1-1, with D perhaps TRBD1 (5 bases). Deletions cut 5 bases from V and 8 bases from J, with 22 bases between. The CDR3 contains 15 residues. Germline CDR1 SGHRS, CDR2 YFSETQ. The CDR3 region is CASSPSPGGGSEAFF. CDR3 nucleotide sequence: TGCGCCAGCAGTCCTTCCCCCGGGGGGGGGTCGGAAGCTTTCTTT.

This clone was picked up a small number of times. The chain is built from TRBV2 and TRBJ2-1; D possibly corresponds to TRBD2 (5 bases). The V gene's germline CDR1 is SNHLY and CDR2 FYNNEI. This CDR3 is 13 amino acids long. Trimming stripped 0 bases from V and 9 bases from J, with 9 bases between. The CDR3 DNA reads TGTGCCAGCAGTGAAGCGGGAGAGGGTGAGCAGTTCTTC. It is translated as CASSEAGEGEQFF.

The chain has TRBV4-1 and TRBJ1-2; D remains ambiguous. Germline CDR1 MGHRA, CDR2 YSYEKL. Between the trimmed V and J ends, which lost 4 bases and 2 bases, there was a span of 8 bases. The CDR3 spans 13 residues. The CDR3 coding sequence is TGCGCCAGCAGCCCGCCATCAAACTATGGCTACACCTTC. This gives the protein CASSPPSNYGYTF.

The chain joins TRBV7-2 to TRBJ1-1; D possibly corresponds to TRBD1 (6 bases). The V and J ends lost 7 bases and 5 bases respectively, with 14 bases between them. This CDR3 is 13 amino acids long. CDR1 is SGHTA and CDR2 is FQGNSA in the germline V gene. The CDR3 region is CASTAGGHTEAFF. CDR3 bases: TGTGCCAGCACCGCCGGGGGGCATACTGAAGCTTTCTTT.

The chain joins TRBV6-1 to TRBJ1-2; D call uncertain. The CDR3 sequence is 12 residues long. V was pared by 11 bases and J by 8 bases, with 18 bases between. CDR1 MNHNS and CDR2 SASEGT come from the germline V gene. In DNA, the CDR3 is TGTGCCGGAAGAGACGGGGATCGGGGCTACACCTTC. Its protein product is CAGRDGDRGYTF.

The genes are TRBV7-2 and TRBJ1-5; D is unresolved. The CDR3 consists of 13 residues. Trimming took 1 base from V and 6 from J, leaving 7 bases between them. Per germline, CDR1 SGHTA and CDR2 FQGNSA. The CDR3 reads CASSLDPGQPQHF. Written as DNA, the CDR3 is TGTGCCAGCAGCTTAGATCCGGGTCAGCCCCAGCATTTT.

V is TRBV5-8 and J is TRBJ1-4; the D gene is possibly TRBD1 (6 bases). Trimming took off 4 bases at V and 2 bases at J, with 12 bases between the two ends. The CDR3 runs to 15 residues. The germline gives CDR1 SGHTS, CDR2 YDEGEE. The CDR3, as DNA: TGTGCCAGCAGCCGACAGGTTGCCACTAATGAAAAACTGTTTTTT. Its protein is CASSRQVATNEKLFF.

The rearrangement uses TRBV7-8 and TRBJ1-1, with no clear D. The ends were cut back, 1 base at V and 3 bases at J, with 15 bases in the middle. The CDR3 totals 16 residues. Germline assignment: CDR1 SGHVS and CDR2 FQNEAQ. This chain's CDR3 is CASSLGQVGQDTEAFF. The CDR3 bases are TGTGCCAGCAGCTTAGGGCAGGTAGGGCAGGACACTGAAGCTTTCTTT.

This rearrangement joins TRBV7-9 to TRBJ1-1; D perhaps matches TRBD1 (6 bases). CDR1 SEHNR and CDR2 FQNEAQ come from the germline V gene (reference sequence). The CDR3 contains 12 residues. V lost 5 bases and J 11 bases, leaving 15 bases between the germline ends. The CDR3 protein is CASSTQGFYAFF. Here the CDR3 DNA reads TGTGCCAGCAGCACCCAGGGGTTCTACGCTTTCTTT.

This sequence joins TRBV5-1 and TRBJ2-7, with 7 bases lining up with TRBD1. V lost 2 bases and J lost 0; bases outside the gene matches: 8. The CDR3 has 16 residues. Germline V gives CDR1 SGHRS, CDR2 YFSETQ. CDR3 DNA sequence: TGCGCCAGCAGCTTCAGTCAGGGGGTCAGCTCCTACGAGCAGTACTTC. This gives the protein CASSFSQGVSSYEQYF.

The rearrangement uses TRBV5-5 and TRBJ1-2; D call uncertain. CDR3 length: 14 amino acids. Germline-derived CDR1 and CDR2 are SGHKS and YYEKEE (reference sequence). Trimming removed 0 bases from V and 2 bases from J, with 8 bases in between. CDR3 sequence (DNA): TGTGCCAGCAGCTTGGTCCAGGTGAACTATGGCTACACCTTC. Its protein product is CASSLVQVNYGYTF.

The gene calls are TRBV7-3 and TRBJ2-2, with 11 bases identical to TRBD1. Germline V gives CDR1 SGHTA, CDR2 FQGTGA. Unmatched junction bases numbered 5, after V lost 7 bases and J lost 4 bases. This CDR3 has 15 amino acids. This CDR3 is CASKPGQGVTGELFF. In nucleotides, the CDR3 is TGTGCCAGCAAGCCGGGACAGGGGGTCACCGGGGAGCTGTTTTTT.

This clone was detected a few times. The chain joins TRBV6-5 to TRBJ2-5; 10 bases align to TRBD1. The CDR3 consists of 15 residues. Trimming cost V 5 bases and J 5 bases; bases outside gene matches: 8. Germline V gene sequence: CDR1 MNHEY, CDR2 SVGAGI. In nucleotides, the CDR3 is TGTGCCAGCAGTCGAAAGCCGGGACAGGGGGAGACCCAGTACTTC. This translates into CASSRKPGQGETQYF.